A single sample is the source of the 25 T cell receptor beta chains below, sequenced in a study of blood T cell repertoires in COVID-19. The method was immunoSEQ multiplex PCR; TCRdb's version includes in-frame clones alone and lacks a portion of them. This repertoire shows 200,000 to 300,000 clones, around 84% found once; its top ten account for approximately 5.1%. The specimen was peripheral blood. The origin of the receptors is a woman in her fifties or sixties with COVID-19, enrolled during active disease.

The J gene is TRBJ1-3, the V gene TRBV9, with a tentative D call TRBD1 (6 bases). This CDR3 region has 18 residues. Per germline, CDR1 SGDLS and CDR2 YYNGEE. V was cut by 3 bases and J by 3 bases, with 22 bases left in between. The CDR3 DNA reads TGTGCCAGCAGCGGACCCGCTAGGGGGAAATCGAATGGAAACACCATATATTTT. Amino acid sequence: CASSGPARGKSNGNTIYF.

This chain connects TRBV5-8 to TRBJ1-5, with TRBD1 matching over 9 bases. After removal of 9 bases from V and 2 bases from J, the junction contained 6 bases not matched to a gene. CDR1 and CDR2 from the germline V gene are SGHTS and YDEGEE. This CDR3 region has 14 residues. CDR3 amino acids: CATSRTGGNQPQHF. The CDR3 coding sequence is TGTGCCACCTCACGGACAGGGGGCAATCAGCCCCAGCATTTT.

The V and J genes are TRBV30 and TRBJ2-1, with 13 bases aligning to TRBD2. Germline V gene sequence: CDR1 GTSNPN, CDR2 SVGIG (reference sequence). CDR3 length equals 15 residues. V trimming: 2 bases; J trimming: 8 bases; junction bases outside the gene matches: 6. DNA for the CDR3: TGTGCCTGGAGTTCGACTAGCGGGGGGACAGATGAGCAGTTCTTC. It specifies CAWSSTSGGTDEQFF.

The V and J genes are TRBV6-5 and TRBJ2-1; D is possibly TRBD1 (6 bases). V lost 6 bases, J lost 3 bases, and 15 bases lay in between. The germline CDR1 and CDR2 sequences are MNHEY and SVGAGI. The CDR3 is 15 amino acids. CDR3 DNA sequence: TGTGCCAGCAGGAGAAGGGGGACGGGCTACAATGAGCAGTTCTTC. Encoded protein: CASRRRGTGYNEQFF.

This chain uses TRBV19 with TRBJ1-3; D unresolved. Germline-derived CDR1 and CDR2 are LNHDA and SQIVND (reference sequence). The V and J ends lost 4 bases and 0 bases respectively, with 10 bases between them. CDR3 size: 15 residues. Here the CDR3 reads CASSRLGSSGNTIYF. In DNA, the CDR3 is TGTGCCAGTAGTAGGCTGGGCTCCTCTGGAAACACCATATATTTT.

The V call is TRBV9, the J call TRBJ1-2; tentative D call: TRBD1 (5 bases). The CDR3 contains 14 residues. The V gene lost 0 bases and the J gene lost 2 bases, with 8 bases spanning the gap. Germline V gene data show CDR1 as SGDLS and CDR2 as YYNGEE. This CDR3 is CASSVGRGNYGYTF. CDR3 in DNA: TGTGCCAGCAGCGTAGGCCGGGGGAACTATGGCTACACCTTC. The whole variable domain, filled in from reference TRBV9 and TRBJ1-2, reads DSGVTQTPKHLITATGQRVTLRCSPRSGDLSVYWYQQSLDQGLQFLIQYYNGEERAKGNILERFSAQQFPDLHSELNLSSLELGDSALYFCASSVGRGNYGYTFGSGTRLTVV.

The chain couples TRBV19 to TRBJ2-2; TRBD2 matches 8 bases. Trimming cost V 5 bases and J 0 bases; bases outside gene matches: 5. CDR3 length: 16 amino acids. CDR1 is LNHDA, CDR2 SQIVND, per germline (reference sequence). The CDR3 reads CASSWGGLANTGELFF. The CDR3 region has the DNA TGTGCCAGTAGTTGGGGGGGACTAGCGAACACCGGGGAGCTGTTTTTT.

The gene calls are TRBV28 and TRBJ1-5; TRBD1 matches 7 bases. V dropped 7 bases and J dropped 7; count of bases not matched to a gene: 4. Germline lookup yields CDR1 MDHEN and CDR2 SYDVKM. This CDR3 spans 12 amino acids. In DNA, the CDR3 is TGTGCCAGCACGACAGGGAGCCAGCCCCAGCATTTT. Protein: CASTTGSQPQHF.

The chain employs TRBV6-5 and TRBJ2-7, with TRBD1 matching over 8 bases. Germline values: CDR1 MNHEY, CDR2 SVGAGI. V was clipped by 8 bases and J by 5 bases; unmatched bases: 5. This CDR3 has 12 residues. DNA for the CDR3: TGTGCCAGCCAGGACAGGGCGAACGAGCAGTACTTC. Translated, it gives CASQDRANEQYF.

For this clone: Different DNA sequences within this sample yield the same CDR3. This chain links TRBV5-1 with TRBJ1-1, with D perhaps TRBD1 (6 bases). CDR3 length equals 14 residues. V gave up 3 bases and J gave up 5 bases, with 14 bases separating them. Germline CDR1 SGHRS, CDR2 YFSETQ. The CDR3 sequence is CASSYDRRGTEAFF. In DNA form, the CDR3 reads TGCGCCAGCAGCTACGACAGGCGGGGGACTGAAGCTTTCTTT. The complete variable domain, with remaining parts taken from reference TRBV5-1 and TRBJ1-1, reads KAGVTQTPRYLIKTRGQQVTLSCSPISGHRSVSWYQQTPGQGLQFLFEYFSETQRNKGNFPGRFSGRQFSNSRSEMNVSTLELGDSALYLCASSYDRRGTEAFFGQGTRLTVV.

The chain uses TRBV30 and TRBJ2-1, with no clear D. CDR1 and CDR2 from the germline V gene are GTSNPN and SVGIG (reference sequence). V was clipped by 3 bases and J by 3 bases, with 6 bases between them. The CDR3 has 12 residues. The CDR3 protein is CAWRYGYNEQFF. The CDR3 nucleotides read TGTGCCTGGAGGTACGGCTACAATGAGCAGTTCTTC. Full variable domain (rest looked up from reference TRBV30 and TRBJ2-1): SQTIHQWPATLVQPVGSPLSLECTVEGTSNPNLYWYRQAAGRGLQLLFYSVGIGQISSEVPQNLSASRPQDRQFILSSKKLLLSDSGFYLCAWRYGYNEQFFGPGTRLTVL.

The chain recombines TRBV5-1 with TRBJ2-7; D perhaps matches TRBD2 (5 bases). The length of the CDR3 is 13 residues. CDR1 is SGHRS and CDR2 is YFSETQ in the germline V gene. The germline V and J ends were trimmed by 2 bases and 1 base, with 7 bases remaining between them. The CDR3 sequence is CASSFRGSYEQYF. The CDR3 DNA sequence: TGCGCCAGCAGCTTCCGGGGATCCTACGAGCAGTACTTC.

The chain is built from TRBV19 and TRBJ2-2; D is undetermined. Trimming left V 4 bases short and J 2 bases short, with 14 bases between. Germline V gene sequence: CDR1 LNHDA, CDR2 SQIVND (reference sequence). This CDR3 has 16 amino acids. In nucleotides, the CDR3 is TGTGCCAGTAGTACTCTAAAGTTCTATAACACCGGGGAGCTGTTTTTT. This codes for CASSTLKFYNTGELFF.

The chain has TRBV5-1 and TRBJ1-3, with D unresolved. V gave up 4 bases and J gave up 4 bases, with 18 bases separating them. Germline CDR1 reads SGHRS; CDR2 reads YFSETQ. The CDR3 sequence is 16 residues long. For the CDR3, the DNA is TGCGCCAGCAGCGTCGACGGAGTAAAAGGCGGAAACACCATATATTTT. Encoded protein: CASSVDGVKGGNTIYF.

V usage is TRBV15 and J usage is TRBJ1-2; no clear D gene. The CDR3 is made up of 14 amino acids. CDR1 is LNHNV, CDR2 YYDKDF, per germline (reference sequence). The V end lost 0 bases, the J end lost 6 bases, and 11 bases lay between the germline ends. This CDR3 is CATSRDLVANGYTF. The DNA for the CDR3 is TGTGCCACCAGCAGAGATCTAGTGGCTAATGGCTACACCTTC.

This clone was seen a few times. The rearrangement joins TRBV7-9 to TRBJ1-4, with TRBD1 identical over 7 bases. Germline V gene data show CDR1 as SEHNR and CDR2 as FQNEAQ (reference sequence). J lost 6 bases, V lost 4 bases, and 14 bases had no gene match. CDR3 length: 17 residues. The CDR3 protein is CASSSPSADRPHEKLFF. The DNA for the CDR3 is TGTGCCAGCAGCTCACCTTCCGCGGACAGGCCCCATGAAAAACTGTTTTTT.

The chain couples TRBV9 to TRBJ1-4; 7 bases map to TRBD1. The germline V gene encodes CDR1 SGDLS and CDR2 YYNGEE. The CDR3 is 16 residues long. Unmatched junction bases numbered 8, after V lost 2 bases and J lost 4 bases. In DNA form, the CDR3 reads TGTGCCAGCAGCGTGGGGAGACAGGGACGTAATGAAAAACTGTTTTTT. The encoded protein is CASSVGRQGRNEKLFF.

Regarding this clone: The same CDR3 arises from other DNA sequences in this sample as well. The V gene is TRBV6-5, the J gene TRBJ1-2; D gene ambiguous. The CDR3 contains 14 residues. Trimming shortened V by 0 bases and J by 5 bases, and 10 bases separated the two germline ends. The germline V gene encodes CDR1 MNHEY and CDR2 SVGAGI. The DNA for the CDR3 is TGTGCCAGCAGTTACTCTGGAGGTCGGTATGGCTACACCTTC. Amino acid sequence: CASSYSGGRYGYTF.

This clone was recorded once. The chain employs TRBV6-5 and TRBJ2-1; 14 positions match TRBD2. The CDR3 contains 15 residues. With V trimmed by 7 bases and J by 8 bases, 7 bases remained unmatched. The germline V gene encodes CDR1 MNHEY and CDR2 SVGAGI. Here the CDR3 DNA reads TGTGCCAGCAAGATGGGGACTAGCGGGAGCTATGAGCAGTTCTTC. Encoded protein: CASKMGTSGSYEQFF.

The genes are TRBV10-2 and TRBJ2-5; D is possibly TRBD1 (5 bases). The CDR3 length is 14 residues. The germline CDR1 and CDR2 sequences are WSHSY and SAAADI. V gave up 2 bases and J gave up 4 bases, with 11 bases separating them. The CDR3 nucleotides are TGCGCCAGCAGTGAGGGCAGGGCAGGAGAGACCCAGTACTTC. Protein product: CASSEGRAGETQYF.

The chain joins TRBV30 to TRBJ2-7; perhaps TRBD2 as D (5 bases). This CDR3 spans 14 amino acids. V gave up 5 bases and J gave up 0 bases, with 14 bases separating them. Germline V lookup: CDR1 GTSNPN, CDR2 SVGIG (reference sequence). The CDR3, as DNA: TGTGCCTGGGGCCGAGGAGGCCTCTCCTACGAGCAGTACTTC. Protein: CAWGRGGLSYEQYF.

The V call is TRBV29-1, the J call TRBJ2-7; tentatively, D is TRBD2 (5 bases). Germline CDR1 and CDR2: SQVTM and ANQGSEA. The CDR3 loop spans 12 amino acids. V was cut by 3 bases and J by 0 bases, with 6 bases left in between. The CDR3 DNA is TGCAGCGTTGAGGAGGTCTCCTACGAGCAGTACTTC. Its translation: CSVEEVSYEQYF.

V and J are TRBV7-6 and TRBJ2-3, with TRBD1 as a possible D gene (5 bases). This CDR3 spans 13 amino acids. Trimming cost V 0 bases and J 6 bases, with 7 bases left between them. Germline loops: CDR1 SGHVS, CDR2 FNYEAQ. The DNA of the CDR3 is TGTGCCAGCAGCTTAGCGACAGAGGATACGCAGTATTTT. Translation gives CASSLATEDTQYF.

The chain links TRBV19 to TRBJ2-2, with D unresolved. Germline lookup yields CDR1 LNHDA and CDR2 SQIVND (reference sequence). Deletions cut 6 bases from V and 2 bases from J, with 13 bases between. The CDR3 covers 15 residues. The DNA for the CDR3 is TGTGCCAGTAGCCCCCACACTATCAACACCGGGGAGCTGTTTTTT. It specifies CASSPHTINTGELFF. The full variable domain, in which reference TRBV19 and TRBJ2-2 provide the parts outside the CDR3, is DGGITQSPKYLFRKEGQNVTLSCEQNLNHDAMYWYRQDPGQGLRLIYYSQIVNDFQKGDIAEGYSVSREKKESFPLTVTSAQKNPTAFYLCASSPHTINTGELFFGEGSRLTVL.

The CDR3 loop is CATTGGSTDTQYF. For the CDR3, the DNA is TGTGCCACTACAGGGGGTTCCACAGATACGCAGTATTTT. This rearrangement joins TRBV24-1 to TRBJ2-3; 8 bases are a match to TRBD1. Germline CDR1 KGHDR, CDR2 SFDVKD. CDR3 size: 13 residues. V was clipped by 10 bases and J by 2 bases; unmatched bases: 4.